The 20 T cell receptor beta chains reported below all come from one sample, sequenced in a study of PD-L1 blockade in urothelial cancer. Clones were read by immunoSEQ multiplex PCR, and TCRdb kept only the in-frame ones, dropping some. Of around 40,000 clones listed, roughly 91% are singletons. The sequencing used PBMCs, collected around atezolizumab (anti-PD-L1) treatment. The receptors derive from a man aged 55 to 70 with urothelial cancer.

Only one count was recorded for this clone. CDR3 nucleotides: TGTGCCAGCAGTTTCCCGTCTAGCGGGGGGTCTCCCGGGGAGCTGTTTTTT. Protein: CASSFPSSGGSPGELFF. The V and J genes are TRBV28 and TRBJ2-2, with TRBD2 matching 11 bases. The CDR3 has 17 amino acids. The junction had 9 bases not matched to a gene; V was cut back by 3 bases and J by 6 bases. CDR1 and CDR2 (germline): MDHEN, SYDVKM. Looking up the rest from reference TRBV28 and TRBJ2-2 gives the full variable domain: DVKVTQSSRYLVKRTGEKVFLECVQDMDHENMFWYRQDPGLGLRLIYFSYDVKMKEKGDIPEGYSVSREKKERFSLILESASTNQTSMYLCASSFPSSGGSPGELFFGEGSRLTVL.

The chain couples TRBV7-7 to TRBJ1-4, with 9 bases fitting TRBD1. Germline CDR1 and CDR2: SSHAT and FNYEAQ (reference sequence). This CDR3 has 14 residues. The CDR3: CASSQDRGSEKLFF. The CDR3 DNA reads as TGTGCTAGCTCACAGGACAGGGGCTCCGAAAAACTGTTTTTT.

The chain carries TRBV27 and TRBJ2-1, with 7 bases lining up with TRBD2. CDR3 length: 14 residues. Per germline, CDR1 MNHEY and CDR2 SMNVEV (reference sequence). Losses at the gene ends were 5 bases for V and 6 bases for J; bases not matched to a gene: 7. The CDR3 DNA reads as TGTGCCAGCAGTGGGCGTCTAGCGGCCAATGAGCAGTTCTTC. It specifies CASSGRLAANEQFF.

The chain recombines TRBV27 with TRBJ2-7, with 12 bases aligning to TRBD2. The CDR3 is made up of 18 amino acids. The germline gives CDR1 MNHEY, CDR2 SMNVEV (reference sequence). V lost 3 bases and J lost 0; bases outside the gene matches: 9. CDR3 DNA sequence: TGTGCCAGCAGTTTCCAACCCCCGACTAGCGGGAGCTCCTACGAGCAGTACTTC. Translation gives CASSFQPPTSGSSYEQYF.

The chain links TRBV2 to TRBJ1-5, with TRBD1 matching over 7 bases. Trimming took 6 bases from V and 0 from J; bases not matched to a gene: 5. Germline CDR1 reads SNHLY; CDR2 reads FYNNEI. The CDR3 totals 15 residues. The CDR3 bases are TGTGCCAGCAGCGAGGGGGCTGGTAGCAATCAGCCCCAGCATTTT. Translating gives CASSEGAGSNQPQHF. The full variable domain, rest sourced from reference TRBV2 and TRBJ1-5, is EPEVTQTPSHQVTQMGQEVILRCVPISNHLYFYWYRQILGQKVEFLVSFYNNEISEKSEIFDDQFSVERPDGSNFTLKIRSTKLEDSAMYFCASSEGAGSNQPQHFGDGTRLSIL.

V gene TRBV2 combines with J gene TRBJ2-7; unclear D gene. Deletions cut 6 bases from V and 3 bases from J, with 15 bases between. This CDR3 comprises 14 residues. CDR1 SNHLY and CDR2 FYNNEI come from the germline V gene. The CDR3: CASSADPRGYEQYF. CDR3 DNA: TGTGCCAGCAGCGCCGACCCCCGAGGCTACGAGCAGTACTTC.

The chain links TRBV27 to TRBJ2-3; 12 positions match TRBD2. Germline V gives CDR1 MNHEY, CDR2 SMNVEV (reference sequence). Germline trimming cut 2 bases from V and 6 bases from J; bases unmatched to any gene: 9. CDR3 length: 17 amino acids. The CDR3 is CASSLRGLAGAGDTQYF. DNA of the CDR3: TGTGCCAGCAGTTTAAGGGGACTAGCGGGTGCCGGGGATACGCAGTATTTT.

V usage is TRBV18 and J usage is TRBJ2-2; the D gene is possibly TRBD1 (6 bases). Germline loops: CDR1 KGHSH, CDR2 LQKENI. This CDR3 spans 15 amino acids. Trimming stripped 5 bases from V and 4 bases from J, with 14 bases between. Written as DNA, the CDR3 is TGTGCCAGCTCAGCCTCACAGGGTAGCACCGGGGAGCTGTTTTTT. Translating gives CASSASQGSTGELFF.

This chain uses TRBV28 with TRBJ2-1, with D possibly TRBD2 on 6 matching bases. Trimming took 6 bases from V and 9 from J, leaving 18 bases between them. Germline V gene data show CDR1 as MDHEN and CDR2 as SYDVKM. The CDR3 is 14 amino acids. The CDR3 nucleotides are TGTGCCAGCAGCTGGGACGGGAGAATGGGTGAGCAGTTCTTC. Amino acids: CASSWDGRMGEQFF.

The rearrangement links TRBV7-2 to TRBJ2-7, with D uncertain. This CDR3 is built from 14 residues. V was trimmed by 2 bases and J by 3 bases, leaving 11 bases between them. In germline, CDR1 is SGHTA, CDR2 FQGNSA. Here the CDR3 reads CASSLLSPGYEQYF. The CDR3 nucleotides are TGTGCCAGCAGCTTACTCTCTCCAGGCTACGAGCAGTACTTC. The full variable domain, rest sourced from reference TRBV7-2 and TRBJ2-7, is GAGVSQSPSNKVTEKGKDVELRCDPISGHTALYWYRQSLGQGLEFLIYFQGNSAPDKSGLPSDRFSAERTGGSVSTLTIQRTQQEDSAVYLCASSLLSPGYEQYFGPGTRLTVT.

The genes are TRBV14 and TRBJ2-7; no definite D call. The CDR3 consists of 13 residues. Germline V lookup: CDR1 SGHDN, CDR2 FVKESK. V gave up 0 bases and J gave up 2 bases, with 5 bases separating them. The CDR3, as DNA: TGTGCCAGCAGCCAAGATCCGGCCTACGAGCAGTACTTC. Translation: CASSQDPAYEQYF.

This clone was recorded only once. The chain combines TRBV7-3 with TRBJ1-2; D is possibly TRBD1 (6 bases). The CDR3 runs to 14 residues. Germline V CDR1 and CDR2: SGHTA, FQGTGA. The ends were cut back, 5 bases at V and 4 bases at J, with 14 bases in the middle. CDR3 sequence: CASSNQQGGYGYTF. The CDR3 DNA follows: TGTGCCAGCAGCAACCAACAGGGCGGCTATGGCTACACCTTC. The variable domain in full, with the rest retrieved from reference TRBV7-3 and TRBJ1-2, is GAGVSQTPSNKVTEKGKYVELRCDPISGHTALYWYRQSLGQGPEFLIYFQGTGAADDSGLPNDRFFAVRPEGSVSTLKIQRTERGDSAVYLCASSNQQGGYGYTFGSGTRLTVV.

V usage is TRBV4-2 and J usage is TRBJ1-4, with D hard to call. Germline assignment: CDR1 LGHNA and CDR2 YNFKEQ. V lost 0 bases and J 8 bases, leaving 13 bases between the germline ends. The CDR3 runs to 15 residues. The CDR3 loop is CASSQDPSTGEKLFF. Written as DNA, the CDR3 is TGTGCCAGCAGCCAAGATCCGAGCACGGGAGAAAAACTGTTTTTT.

The DNA for the CDR3 is TGTGCCAGCAGTTCTAGCGGGATTTCGGCCGGGGAGCTGTTTTTT. Translating gives CASSSSGISAGELFF. The V gene is TRBV7-6, the J gene TRBJ2-2; 9 nucleotides agree with TRBD2. There are 15 residues in the CDR3. Germline assignment: CDR1 SGHVS and CDR2 FNYEAQ. J was trimmed by 6 bases and V by 6 bases; bases with no gene match: 8.

V and J are TRBV11-3 and TRBJ2-3, with 7 bases lining up with TRBD2. CDR3 length: 17 amino acids. After removal of 5 bases from V and 4 bases from J, the junction contained 15 bases not matched to a gene. Germline V lookup: CDR1 SGHNT, CDR2 YENEEA. The CDR3 DNA reads TGTGCCAGCAGCCATACTAGCGCGGGATATGATGCAGATACGCAGTATTTT. As protein: CASSHTSAGYDADTQYF.

V gene TRBV5-1 combines with J gene TRBJ1-1; D possibly corresponds to TRBD1 (5 bases). The germline V and J ends were trimmed by 4 bases and 3 bases, with 16 bases remaining between them. Germline assignment: CDR1 SGHRS and CDR2 YFSETQ. The CDR3 spans 15 residues. CDR3: CASSRRGRRDTEAFF. CDR3 in DNA: TGCGCCAGCAGCCGCCGGGGGAGGAGAGACACTGAAGCTTTCTTT.

The chain employs TRBV7-3 and TRBJ2-6, with TRBD1 matching over 12 bases. Germline CDR1 SGHTA, CDR2 FQGTGA. This CDR3 has 18 residues. The V and J ends lost 5 bases and 2 bases, in that order; junction bases with no gene match: 7. The CDR3 bases are TGTGCCAGCAGCCGACCCGGGACAGGGGGCCCTGGGGCCAACGTCCTGACTTTC. Residues: CASSRPGTGGPGANVLTF.

The chain recombines TRBV5-4 with TRBJ2-5, with 10 bases that match TRBD2. Germline V CDR1 and CDR2: SGHNT, YYREEE (reference sequence). The CDR3 loop spans 14 amino acids. The ends lost 4 bases at V and 5 bases at J; junction bases unmatched: 5. This CDR3 reads CASSPQRGGETQYF. In DNA form, the CDR3 reads TGTGCCAGCAGCCCCCAGCGGGGGGGGGAGACCCAGTACTTC.

The gene calls are TRBV6-5 and TRBJ1-1; no clear D. Germline V gives CDR1 MNHEY, CDR2 SVGAGI. The CDR3 extends over 13 amino acids. The V and J ends lost 2 bases and 2 bases respectively, with 6 bases between them. CDR3 sequence: CASSYQVNTEAFF. The DNA of the CDR3 is TGTGCCAGCAGTTACCAGGTAAACACTGAAGCTTTCTTT.

The V and J genes are TRBV29-1 and TRBJ2-7, with D maybe TRBD2 (5 bases). The CDR3 loop spans 12 amino acids. V dropped 2 bases and J dropped 3 bases, with 8 bases sitting between them. Germline CDR1 SQVTM, CDR2 ANQGSEA. This CDR3 is CSVERRNYEQYF. CDR3 in DNA: TGCAGCGTTGAACGGAGGAACTACGAGCAGTACTTC.